Following are 22 T cell receptor beta chains from one sample sequenced in a study of CD8 T cells in ankylosing spondylitis. Each CDR3 protein is one row after TCRdb ran MiXCR on the 5' RACE reads. The table includes roughly 200,000 distinct CDR3 sequences, 20% to 30% detected once. The sample consisted of blood, either unsorted or a sorted T cell fraction (not recorded which). Source of these receptors: a male donor with ankylosing spondylitis or in good health (not recorded which).

The chain combines TRBV6-5 with TRBJ2-7, with 10 positions matching TRBD1. CDR3 length: 17 amino acids. Per the germline V gene, CDR1 is MNHEY and CDR2 is SVGAGI. After removal of 1 base from V and 2 bases from J, the junction contained 8 bases not matched to a gene. The CDR3 protein is CASSYFPGTGAAYEQYF. The CDR3 DNA follows: TGTGCCAGCAGTTACTTCCCGGGGACAGGGGCAGCCTACGAGCAGTACTTC.

This clonotype came up many times. CDR3 DNA: TGTGCCATCAGTACGAGTACAGTCGGAGATACGCAGTATTTT. This sequence encodes CAISTSTVGDTQYF. The genes are TRBV10-3 and TRBJ2-3; D remains unclear. The V and J ends lost 5 bases and 5 bases respectively, with 14 bases between them. Germline loops: CDR1 ENHRY, CDR2 SYGVKD. This CDR3 region has 14 residues.

This chain links TRBV10-3 with TRBJ2-3; D perhaps matches TRBD2 (5 bases). The CDR3 covers 13 residues. The ends were cut back, 3 bases at V and 3 bases at J, with 7 bases in the middle. From germline, CDR1 is ENHRY and CDR2 SYGVKD. CDR3 DNA sequence: TGTGCCATCAGTGAAAGGGAGACAGATACGCAGTATTTT. This encodes CAISERETDTQYF.

This sequence joins TRBV10-2 and TRBJ2-7; D possibly corresponds to TRBD1 (6 bases). The CDR3 sequence is 14 residues long. Trimming shortened V by 2 bases and J by 2 bases, and 10 bases separated the two germline ends. From germline, CDR1 is WSHSY and CDR2 SAAADI. The CDR3 DNA follows: TGCGCCAGCAGTGAGCACACAGGGACCTACGAGCAGTACTTC. Its protein product is CASSEHTGTYEQYF.

The chain has TRBV5-4 and TRBJ2-1; D possibly uses TRBD1 or TRBD2 (6 bases each). This CDR3 comprises 23 residues. The germline gives CDR1 SGHNT, CDR2 YYREEE (reference sequence). Between the trimmed V and J ends, which lost 0 bases and 0 bases, there was a span of 31 bases. The CDR3 region has the DNA TGTGCCAGCAGCTTGGCCTCAGGCCAAGGGGGTGGCGGGAACTCCGCCTCCTACAATGAGCAGTTCTTC. This encodes CASSLASGQGGGGNSASYNEQFF.

The chain has TRBV14 and TRBJ2-7, with D possibly being TRBD1 or TRBD2 (5 bases each). CDR3 size: 15 residues. V gave up 3 bases and J gave up 2 bases, with 14 bases separating them. Germline loops: CDR1 SGHDN, CDR2 FVKESK. The CDR3: CASSHKTGPTYEQYF. The CDR3 nucleotides read TGTGCCAGCAGCCATAAAACGGGGCCTACCTACGAGCAGTACTTC.

This clonotype came up many times. The CDR3 coding sequence is TGTGCCAGCAGCCAAGATCCGCGGGATTCTGGTGGCTACACCTTC. It yields the protein CASSQDPRDSGGYTF. This chain connects TRBV14 to TRBJ1-2; D unclear. The germline V and J ends were trimmed by 0 bases and 7 bases, with 15 bases remaining between them. The CDR3 sequence is 15 residues long. Germline CDR1 SGHDN, CDR2 FVKESK.

This clonotype was detected ten times or more. Written as DNA, the CDR3 is TGTGCCAGCAGTTTAGCCCGGGACAGGGTTGGTGGCAATCAGCCCCAGCATTTT. It translates to CASSLARDRVGGNQPQHF. The rearrangement links TRBV12-3 or TRBV12-4 to TRBJ1-5; 9 bases are a match to TRBD1. The CDR3 covers 18 residues. Unmatched junction bases numbered 8, after V lost 0 bases and J lost 2 bases.

There are a few counts of this clonotype. J is TRBJ2-6 and V is TRBV29-1, with no clear D. This CDR3 comprises 14 residues. Germline loops: CDR1 SQVTM, CDR2 ANQGSEA. Trimming removed 5 bases from V and 4 bases from J, with 12 bases in between. The CDR3 DNA reads as TGCAGCGTTCCTGACCAGCCGGGGGCCAACGTCCTGACTTTC. This translates into CSVPDQPGANVLTF.

On this clonotype itself: A much larger clone differs from this one at a single base, so this may be a read error. The chain carries TRBV5-1 and TRBJ2-7; TRBD2 aligns across 9 bases. V gave up 0 bases and J gave up 6 bases; unmatched junction bases: 4. The CDR3 runs to 14 residues. Germline V gene lookup returns CDR1 SGHRS and CDR2 YFSETQ. CDR3 sequence (DNA): TGCGCCAGCAGCTTGGGAGTAGCGGGAGCCGAGCAGTACTTC. Translating gives CASSLGVAGAEQYF.

V and J are TRBV3-1 and TRBJ2-7; a possible D gene is TRBD2 (5 bases). V lost 1 base to trimming and J lost 0 bases, with 13 bases between them. CDR1 is LGHDT, CDR2 YNNKEL, per germline (reference sequence). CDR3 length equals 16 residues. The CDR3 protein is CASSQGATGGSYEQYF. CDR3 DNA sequence: TGTGCCAGCAGCCAAGGGGCTACCGGAGGCTCCTACGAGCAGTACTTC.

This clonotype showed up just a few times. The chain links TRBV20-1 to TRBJ2-5, with 7 bases fitting TRBD2. The trim removed 2 bases at V and 3 bases at J, leaving 6 bases unmatched. The CDR3 runs 14 residues. Germline loops: CDR1 DFQATT, CDR2 SNEGSKA (reference sequence). CDR3 DNA sequence: TGCAGTGCTAGACATACAAGCGGGAAAGAGACCCAGTACTTC. This codes for CSARHTSGKETQYF.

This clonotype was found many times. The CDR3, as DNA: TGTGCCAGCAGTTTGGGGACAGCCACAGATACGCAGTATTTT. Translating gives CASSLGTATDTQYF. The chain recombines TRBV25-1 with TRBJ2-3, with TRBD1 identical over 7 bases. CDR1 is MGHDK and CDR2 is SYGVNS in the germline V gene. The CDR3 totals 14 residues. The J segment lost 2 bases and the V segment lost 5 bases, leaving 4 bases of the junction unmatched.

The V and J genes are TRBV11-1 and TRBJ2-3; 13 bases are a match to TRBD2. The CDR3 covers 18 residues. Trimming took 5 bases from V and 1 from J; bases not matched to a gene: 9. Germline lookup yields CDR1 SGHAT and CDR2 FQDESV (reference sequence). CDR3 sequence: CASSLGLAGDPGTDTQYF. The CDR3 bases are TGTGCCAGCAGCCTCGGACTAGCGGGAGATCCTGGCACAGATACGCAGTATTTT.

The V gene is TRBV12-3 or TRBV12-4, the J gene TRBJ2-7; 7 positions agree with TRBD2. V trimming: 5 bases; J trimming: 3 bases; junction bases outside the gene matches: 7. This CDR3 has 14 amino acids. CDR3 DNA sequence: TGTGCCAGCAGTCCTCGACTAGCCGGCTACGAGCAGTACTTC. This gives the protein CASSPRLAGYEQYF.

In this sample, this clonotype turned up a few times. The chain carries TRBV12-5 and TRBJ1-4, with no clear D. CDR1 is LGHNT and CDR2 is FRNRAP in the germline V gene. Trimming left V 4 bases short and J 4 bases short, with 4 bases between. The CDR3 runs to 12 residues. The DNA for the CDR3 is TGTGCTAGTGGTTCGGTTAATGAAAAACTGTTTTTT. Translation: CASGSVNEKLFF.

This clonotype was seen ten or more times. The chain recombines TRBV5-1 with TRBJ2-1; D might be TRBD2 (6 bases). Per the germline V gene, CDR1 is SGHRS and CDR2 is YFSETQ. The V end lost 4 bases, the J end lost 4 bases, and 21 bases lay between the germline ends. The length of the CDR3 is 17 residues. The CDR3 DNA follows: TGCGCCAGCAGCCGGGAACTAGCCGGGACGGTATACAATGAGCAGTTCTTC. Protein product: CASSRELAGTVYNEQFF.

The table lists this clonotype with many counts. The chain links TRBV6-1 to TRBJ2-7, with D possibly being TRBD1 or TRBD2 (6 bases each). Germline CDR1 is MNHNS and CDR2 is SASEGT. The V and J ends lost 7 bases and 0 bases respectively, with 13 bases between them. The CDR3 is 14 amino acids. The CDR3 loop is CASKEGGASYEQYF. CDR3 nucleotides: TGTGCCAGCAAGGAGGGGGGCGCCTCCTACGAGCAGTACTTC.

The chain is built from TRBV29-1 and TRBJ2-1; the D gene is possibly TRBD2 (5 bases). Deletions cut 2 bases from V and 5 bases from J, with 19 bases between. This CDR3 region has 16 residues. CDR1 is SQVTM and CDR2 is ANQGSEA in the germline V gene. CDR3 loop: CSVERTLPSVNNEQFF. The CDR3 region has the DNA TGCAGCGTTGAAAGGACTCTCCCAAGTGTCAACAATGAGCAGTTCTTC.

The chain carries TRBV20-1 and TRBJ2-3; 9 nucleotides agree with TRBD1. V trimming: 6 bases; J trimming: 3 bases; junction bases outside the gene matches: 7. From germline, CDR1 is DFQATT and CDR2 SNEGSKA (reference sequence). This CDR3 comprises 14 residues. The CDR3 DNA follows: TGCAGTGCGAACGGACAGGGGAAGACAGATACGCAGTATTTT. This encodes CSANGQGKTDTQYF.

This clonotype was observed a few times. The chain links TRBV20-1 to TRBJ2-5; D is uncertain. The ends were cut back, 0 bases at V and 5 bases at J, with 10 bases in the middle. The CDR3 extends over 13 amino acids. CDR1 is DFQATT, CDR2 SNEGSKA, per germline (reference sequence). The CDR3 sequence is CSARDPDGETQYF. Written as DNA, the CDR3 is TGCAGTGCTAGAGATCCGGACGGGGAGACCCAGTACTTC.

This clonotype was recorded at least ten times. V and J are TRBV12-3 or TRBV12-4 and TRBJ1-5; TRBD1 might be the D (5 bases). CDR3 size: 15 residues. The V and J ends lost 0 bases and 5 bases respectively, with 11 bases between them. The CDR3 sequence: CASSLAPRADQPQHF. The CDR3, as DNA: TGTGCCAGCAGTTTAGCGCCCAGGGCGGATCAGCCCCAGCATTTT.